This TCR beta chain stems from a study of blood T cell repertoires in COVID-19. In the study overall: There were acute and convalescent COVID-19 samples, and they came from the United States, Italy and Spain. T cells, B-cell-depleted T cells, or PBMCs supplied cDNA or gDNA.

This CDR3 is 14 amino acids long. The germline CDR1 and CDR2 sequences are KGHSH and LQKENI. V was clipped by 5 bases and J by 0 bases, with 7 bases between them. How the authors handled the data: Estimates of nucleated cell counts were drawn from the amplification of reference gene primers. TCRdb's copy holds only in-frame clones and misses some; the assay was immunoSEQ multiplex PCR. V and J calls and clone size are as listed in that table; D and trimming were resolved from the DNA. The sample shows some 120,000 clones, around 85% of them seen only once. The sample comprised peripheral blood. The sequence was collected from a woman aged 50 to 65 who had recovered from COVID-19. The rearrangement joins TRBV18 to TRBJ1-4; no clear D. The DNA of the CDR3 is TGTGCCAGCTCATATCCTGCAACTAATGAAAAACTGTTTTTT. Its translation is CASSYPATNEKLFF.